This T cell receptor (beta chain) was documented in a study of cytomegalovirus exposure and HLA in healthy donors. General study results and limits: The study assumed roughly uniform donor sequencing depth for presence/absence analyses. In terms of immune exposure information, only CMV serostatus was available.

About this clone itself: As yet, its antigen is unknown.

Amplification used 60 Vbeta primers and 13 Jbeta primers. Only in-frame clones appear in the TCRdb table, and some are missing; sequencing was by immunoSEQ multiplex PCR. The sample has about 98,000 clones, less than 70% seen once. The ends were cut back, 1 base at V and 8 bases at J, with 9 bases in the middle. This CDR3 is built from 12 residues. In germline, CDR1 is SQVTM, CDR2 ANQGSEA. Sequenced: PBMCs. This chain connects TRBV29-1 to TRBJ2-1; TRBD2 might be the D (5 bases). This TCR derives from a female donor in good health and CMV-seronegative. For the CDR3, the DNA is TGCAGCGTTGAAGTAGTAGCGCATGAGCAGTTCTTC. Encoded protein: CSVEVVAHEQFF.